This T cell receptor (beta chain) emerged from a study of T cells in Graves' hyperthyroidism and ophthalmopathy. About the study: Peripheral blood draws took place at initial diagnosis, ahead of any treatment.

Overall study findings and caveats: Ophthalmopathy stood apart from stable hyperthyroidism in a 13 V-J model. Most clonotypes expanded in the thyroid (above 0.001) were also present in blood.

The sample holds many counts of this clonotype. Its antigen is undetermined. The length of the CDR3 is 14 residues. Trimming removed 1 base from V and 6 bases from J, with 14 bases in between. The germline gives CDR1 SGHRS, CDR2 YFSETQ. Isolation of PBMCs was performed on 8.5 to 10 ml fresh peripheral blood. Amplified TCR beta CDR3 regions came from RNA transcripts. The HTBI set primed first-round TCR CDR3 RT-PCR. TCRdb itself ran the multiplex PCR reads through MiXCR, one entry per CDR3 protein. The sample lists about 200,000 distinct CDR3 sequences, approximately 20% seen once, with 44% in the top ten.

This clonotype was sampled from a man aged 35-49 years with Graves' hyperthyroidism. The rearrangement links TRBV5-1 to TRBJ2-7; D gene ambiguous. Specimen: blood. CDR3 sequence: CASSLNNDGSEQYF. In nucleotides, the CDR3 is TGCGCCAGCAGCTTGAATAACGACGGATCCGAGCAGTACTTC. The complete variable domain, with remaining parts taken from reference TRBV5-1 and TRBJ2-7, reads KAGVTQTPRYLIKTRGQQVTLSCSPISGHRSVSWYQQTPGQGLQFLFEYFSETQRNKGNFPGRFSGRQFSNSRSEMNVSTLELGDSALYLCASSLNNDGSEQYFGPGTRLTVT.